This is a list of T cell receptor beta chains from one sample in a study of T cells in Graves' hyperthyroidism and ophthalmopathy. TCRdb processed the multiplex PCR reads anew with MiXCR; each CDR3 protein has one entry. The repertoire holds hundreds of thousands of distinct CDR3 sequences, with 22% as singletons. Sequencing was performed on blood. These receptors all stem from a man aged 25 to 40 with Graves' ophthalmopathy. CDR3s include the opening cysteine and the closing phenylalanine or tryptophan. Fields, in order: clone size, V gene, J gene, D gene, CDR3 protein, CDR3 DNA. D genes are given only for firm matches. Clone size is stated in some rows and not others, as once, few, many or a class when expanded.

NA,TRBV7-9,TRBJ2-3,TRBD2,CASSLTAGGSTDTQYF,TGTGCCAGCAGCTTAACAGCGGGAGGGAGCACAGATACGCAGTATTTT
few,TRBV7-9,TRBJ1-2,NA,CASSKMTGNYGYTF,TGTGCCAGCAGCAAAATGACAGGCAACTATGGCTACACCTTC
few,TRBV11-3,TRBJ2-2,NA,CASSPTGKGELFF,TGTGCCAGCAGCCCCACAGGGAAGGGGGAGCTGTTTTTT
few,TRBV27,TRBJ2-1,NA,CASSPLGPPYGQFF,TGTGCCAGCAGCCCCCTGGGCCCGCCGTATGGGCAGTTCTTC
NA,TRBV15,TRBJ1-1,NA,CATSRETGMNTEAFF,TGTGCCACCAGCAGAGAGACAGGTATGAACACTGAAGCTTTCTTT
few,TRBV12-3/TRBV12-4,TRBJ2-7,TRBD2,CASSPRLAGVAEQYF,TGTGCCAGCAGTCCAAGACTAGCGGGGGTCGCCGAGCAGTACTTC
many,TRBV2,TRBJ1-1,NA,CASHRRMNTEAFF,TGTGCCAGCCACAGACGAATGAACACTGAAGCTTTCTTT
NA,TRBV5-1,TRBJ2-3,TRBD2,CASRASAGLAGDTQYF,TGCGCCAGCAGAGCCTCCGCGGGACTAGCAGGAGATACGCAGTATTTT
many,TRBV28,TRBJ2-1,NA,CASSLGRGYEQFF,TGTGCCAGCAGTTTAGGTAGGGGCTATGAGCAGTTCTTC
many,TRBV2,TRBJ2-1,TRBD2,CARRLAGVFEQFF,TGTGCCAGGCGCCTAGCGGGAGTGTTTGAGCAGTTCTTC
NA,TRBV9,TRBJ2-5,NA,CASSGGAYQETQYF,TGTGCCAGCAGCGGTGGAGCGTACCAAGAGACCCAGTACTTC
NA,TRBV9,TRBJ1-2,NA,CASSPYVDYGYTF,TGTGCCAGCAGCCCGTACGTCGACTATGGCTACACCTTC
NA,TRBV7-9,TRBJ2-7,NA,CASSPVGGYHEQYF,TGTGCCAGCAGCCCCGTGGGGGGCTACCACGAGCAGTACTTC
many,TRBV7-2,TRBJ2-5,NA,CASSLLLASIQETQYF,TGTGCCAGCAGCTTATTATTGGCTTCAATCCAAGAGACCCAGTACTTC
few,TRBV2,TRBJ2-7,NA,CASIHYNYEQYF,TGTGCCAGCATCCACTACAACTACGAGCAGTACTTC
NA,TRBV19,TRBJ1-4,TRBD1,CASTQTGPGEKLFF,TGTGCCAGTACCCAGACAGGGCCGGGAGAAAAACTGTTTTTT
once,TRBV11-2,TRBJ2-7,NA,CTSSLNSPNEQYF,TGTACCAGCAGCTTGAACAGTCCTAACGAGCAGTACTTC